The 17 T cell receptor beta chains reported below all come from one sample, sequenced in a study of OX40 agonist ivuxolimab in advanced cancers. Some clones are missing from TCRdb's copy, which holds only in-frame ones; the method was immunoSEQ multiplex PCR. Among roughly 7,000 clones, around three quarters were seen once, and the ten largest hold roughly 25%. The starting material was CD4+ or CD8+ T cells sorted from blood, obtained in a trial of the OX40 agonist ivuxolimab. These receptor sequences come from an adult with an advanced solid tumor such as melanoma, head and neck, liver or kidney cancer.

The V call is TRBV6-5, the J call TRBJ1-5; D is unresolved. The CDR3 is made up of 15 amino acids. The V end was cut by 2 bases, the J end by 0 bases, with 8 bases between. Germline assignment: CDR1 MNHEY and CDR2 SVGAGI. DNA of the CDR3: TGTGCCAGCAGTTACGGCAGGAATAGCAATCAGCCCCAGCATTTT. Its protein is CASSYGRNSNQPQHF.

The J gene is TRBJ2-7, the V gene TRBV4-1; 11 bases are shared with TRBD1. This CDR3 region has 14 residues. CDR1 and CDR2 (germline): MGHRA, YSYEKL. The V and J ends lost 4 bases and 5 bases, in that order; junction bases with no gene match: 4. CDR3 nucleotides: TGCGCCAGCAGCCCGGGACAGGGGGTCGACGAGCAGTACTTC. This codes for CASSPGQGVDEQYF.

This sequence joins TRBV7-8 and TRBJ2-5; 10 nucleotides align to TRBD2. Germline CDR1 and CDR2: SGHVS and FQNEAQ. The ends lost 11 bases at V and 3 bases at J; junction bases unmatched: 6. The CDR3 consists of 13 residues. The CDR3 region has the DNA TGTGCCGGAAGACTAGCGGGTAAAGAGACCCAGTACTTC. Protein: CAGRLAGKETQYF.

This clone was observed a single time. This is likely an artifact of a read error, given a far larger clone one base away. The genes are TRBV19 and TRBJ1-1; TRBD1 might be the D (5 bases). V was pared by 4 bases and J by 4 bases, with 25 bases between. This CDR3 region has 18 residues. CDR1 and CDR2 (germline): LNHDA, SQIVND (reference sequence). The CDR3 nucleotides are TGTGCCAGTAGTACCCCCGGTCGGGGCCCTTGGAGGGGCACTGAAGCTTTCTTT. Protein: CASSTPGRGPWRGTEAFF.

The chain has TRBV2 and TRBJ2-2; D remains ambiguous. Germline loops: CDR1 SNHLY, CDR2 FYNNEI. The CDR3 loop spans 15 amino acids. Trimming shortened V by 3 bases and J by 0 bases, and 8 bases separated the two germline ends. In DNA, the CDR3 is TGTGCCAGCAGTGAGGGCTGGTCGAACACCGGGGAGCTGTTTTTT. It yields the protein CASSEGWSNTGELFF.

The CDR3 nucleotides are TGCGCCAGCAGCCAAGTTGGAGGCGGCCTACTGTCCTCTGGAAACACCATATATTTT. Encoded protein: CASSQVGGGLLSSGNTIYF. V gene TRBV4-3 combines with J gene TRBJ1-3; D is undetermined. V lost 1 base and J 0 bases, leaving 19 bases between the germline ends. The CDR3 is made up of 19 amino acids. Germline CDR1 and CDR2: LGHNA and YSLEER.

On this clone itself: Other DNA sequences of this sample code for an identical CDR3. J is TRBJ2-7 and V is TRBV7-6; 9 bases fit TRBD1. Germline CDR1 reads SGHVS; CDR2 reads FNYEAQ. J was trimmed by 4 bases and V by 4 bases; bases with no gene match: 5. This CDR3 contains 14 residues. The CDR3 here is CASSSGTGSYEQYF. The DNA for the CDR3 is TGTGCCAGCAGCTCCGGGACAGGGAGTTACGAGCAGTACTTC.

The CDR3 protein is CASSFYQQGAEGNEQFF. The CDR3 DNA reads as TGTGCCAGCAGTTTTTATCAGCAGGGGGCAGAAGGAAATGAGCAGTTCTTC. V gene TRBV25-1 combines with J gene TRBJ2-1; 8 bases line up with TRBD1. Trimming at V came to 5 bases and at J to 7 bases, leaving 16 bases not matched to a gene. Germline V gene lookup returns CDR1 MGHDK and CDR2 SYGVNS. The CDR3 runs to 17 residues.

The chain links TRBV7-6 to TRBJ2-5; D is unclear. V lost 1 base and J 3 bases, leaving 12 bases between the germline ends. The CDR3 contains 15 residues. Germline CDR1 is SGHVS and CDR2 is FNYEAQ. Written as DNA, the CDR3 is TGTGCCAGCAGCTTAGGGGTAGCAGAGAAAGAGACCCAGTACTTC. Protein sequence: CASSLGVAEKETQYF.

The rearrangement joins TRBV2 to TRBJ2-7; weak D call: TRBD1 (5 bases). The CDR3 is 14 amino acids. V was pared by 5 bases and J by 3 bases, with 14 bases between. CDR1 SNHLY and CDR2 FYNNEI come from the germline V gene. This CDR3 reads CASSLGDLGYEQYF. The DNA for the CDR3 is TGTGCCAGCAGTTTAGGGGATCTGGGCTACGAGCAGTACTTC.

In this sample, this clone turned up once. This sequence joins TRBV4-2 and TRBJ2-5; TRBD2 aligns across 11 bases. Germline loops: CDR1 LGHNA, CDR2 YNFKEQ. Unmatched junction bases numbered 2, after V lost 3 bases and J lost 2 bases. The CDR3 is 15 residues long. As DNA, the CDR3 is TGTGCCAGCAGCCAGAGACTAGCGGGGCAAGAGACCCAGTACTTC. This codes for CASSQRLAGQETQYF.

This clone was found once. The chain is built from TRBV11-2 and TRBJ2-3, with TRBD1 matching 9 bases. This CDR3 is 12 amino acids long. V lost 6 bases and J lost 5; bases outside the gene matches: 0. In germline, CDR1 is SGHAT, CDR2 FQNNGV. This CDR3 reads CASRTGGDTQYF. For the CDR3, the DNA is TGTGCCAGCAGGACAGGGGGAGATACGCAGTATTTT.

The rearrangement uses TRBV5-6 and TRBJ1-1, with 10 bases that match TRBD1. CDR1 is SGHDT and CDR2 is YYEEEE in the germline V gene. With V trimmed by 0 bases and J by 4 bases, 6 bases remained unmatched. CDR3 size: 16 residues. For the CDR3, the DNA is TGTGCCAGCAGCTTGGAGACAGGGGGCGCGGGCACTGAAGCTTTCTTT. The encoded protein is CASSLETGGAGTEAFF. The entire variable domain, with the rest obtained from reference TRBV5-6 and TRBJ1-1, is as follows: DAGVTQSPTHLIKTRGQQVTLRCSPKSGHDTVSWYQQALGQGPQFIFQYYEEEERQRGNFPDRFSGHQFPNYSSELNVNALLLGDSALYLCASSLETGGAGTEAFFGQGTRLTVV.

This chain uses TRBV11-2 with TRBJ2-1, with 10 bases fitting TRBD2. This CDR3 contains 14 residues. The V and J ends lost 10 bases and 6 bases, in that order; junction bases with no gene match: 9. CDR1 and CDR2 (germline): SGHAT, FQNNGV. In DNA, the CDR3 is TGTGCCATCCCTCTAGCGGGAGTTTTCAATGAGCAGTTCTTC. It yields the protein CAIPLAGVFNEQFF.

The V call is TRBV7-9, the J call TRBJ2-1; tentative D call: TRBD2 (5 bases). The germline V and J ends were trimmed by 5 bases and 5 bases, with 19 bases remaining between them. The germline V gene encodes CDR1 SEHNR and CDR2 FQNEAQ (reference sequence). The CDR3 is 16 amino acids. Here the CDR3 reads CASSAHRVYGDNEQFF. The CDR3 coding sequence is TGTGCCAGCAGCGCCCACCGGGTCTACGGGGACAATGAGCAGTTCTTC.

There are a few counts of this clone. The rearrangement links TRBV7-2 to TRBJ2-7, with 11 bases that match TRBD2. Germline V gene data show CDR1 as SGHTA and CDR2 as FQGNSA. The CDR3 sequence is 16 residues long. J was trimmed by 4 bases and V by 2 bases; bases with no gene match: 7. The chain's CDR3 is CASSLWLAGGKYEQYF. CDR3 nucleotides: TGTGCCAGCAGCTTATGGCTAGCGGGAGGCAAATACGAGCAGTACTTC.

The J gene is TRBJ1-3, the V gene TRBV7-9; unclear D gene. From germline, CDR1 is SEHNR and CDR2 FQNEAQ (reference sequence). The CDR3 runs 14 residues. Trimming shortened V by 0 bases and J by 1 base, and 4 bases separated the two germline ends. CDR3 amino acids: CASSLAVSGNTIYF. Here the CDR3 DNA reads TGTGCCAGCAGCTTAGCGGTTTCTGGAAACACCATATATTTT.